The 3 T cell receptor beta chains reported below all come from one sample, sequenced in a study of T cells in Graves' hyperthyroidism and ophthalmopathy. Amplified TCR beta CDR3 regions derived from RNA transcripts. HTBI primers were the set used in a first-round RT-PCR of the TCR CDR3. TCRdb re-called the multiplex PCR reads through MiXCR, storing one row per CDR3 protein. In the table there are 250,000 to 350,000 distinct CDR3 sequences, 16% of which are singletons. Sequencing was carried out using blood. These receptors originate from a man between 25 and 39 years old with Graves' hyperthyroidism.

This clonotype was counted at least ten times. The rearrangement joins TRBV15 to TRBJ1-5; D uncertain. Deletions cut 1 base from V and 1 base from J, with 8 bases between. CDR1 and CDR2 from the germline V gene are LNHNV and YYDKDF (reference sequence). This CDR3 region has 15 residues. The CDR3 region is CATSRARGSNQPQHF. CDR3 DNA: TGTGCCACCAGCAGAGCGAGAGGGAGCAATCAGCCCCAGCATTTT.

This clonotype was recorded at least ten times. This sequence joins TRBV12-3 or TRBV12-4 and TRBJ2-2, with TRBD1 matching 9 bases. V was pared by 7 bases and J by 2 bases, with 5 bases of the junction left unmatched. The CDR3 length is 15 residues. The DNA of the CDR3 is TGTGCCAGCACCCTGGGACAGGGTAACACCGGGGAGCTGTTTTTT. It yields the protein CASTLGQGNTGELFF.

This clonotype was seen a handful of times. The rearrangement uses TRBV7-9 and TRBJ2-3; 9 bases match TRBD2. Per germline, CDR1 SEHNR and CDR2 FQNEAQ (reference sequence). V lost 4 bases, J lost 6 bases, and 8 bases stayed unmatched. The length of the CDR3 is 15 residues. CDR3: CASSSAAGGLDTQYF. For the CDR3, the DNA is TGTGCCAGCAGCTCTGCGGCGGGAGGGTTGGATACGCAGTATTTT.